This T cell receptor (beta chain) emerged from a study of blood T cells in healthy people across ages. Ranging in age from about 6 to 100, the donors were healthy Caucasian individuals from Russia. Per sample, a minimum of 6 million PBMCs were isolated. Whole-study findings and limits: Roughly linear age-related decline in beta diversity appeared, significant by age about 40. Changes in expanded clonotypes were possibly confounded, as the CMV status of donors was unknown.

A second PCR of roughly 7 to 11 cycles used a sample-barcoded 5' primer and a J-beta primer mix. TCRdb re-called the 5' RACE reads with MiXCR, one entry per CDR3 protein. Among roughly 1.9 million distinct CDR3 sequences, 35% to 50% were seen once, and the ten largest hold around 23%. The V end lost 1 base, the J end lost 5 bases, and 15 bases lay between the germline ends. CDR3 length equals 15 residues. Per the germline V gene, CDR1 is SGHRS and CDR2 is YFSETQ. Regarding this clonotype: Antigen: not known.

The sequence was collected from a human donor in good health. The sample was blood. The rearrangement uses TRBV5-1 and TRBJ1-1, with D possibly matching TRBD1 (6 bases). CDR3 DNA: TGCGCCAGCAGCTTGCGGGGGGGGCATAAGACTGAAGCTTTCTTT. Encoded protein: CASSLRGGHKTEAFF.